This TCR beta chain was obtained from a study of post-analysis software for immune sequencing data. Overall study findings and caveats: Comparison of patients with controls showed about 5 TRBV segments more frequent in patients, TRBV5-6, TRBV5-1 and TRBV20-1 among them.

The CDR3 length is 13 residues. Germline CDR1 and CDR2: ENHRY and SYGVKD. Unmatched junction bases numbered 2, after V lost 6 bases and J lost 4 bases. Unique molecular identifiers tagged the TCR beta cDNA libraries. Each sample of roughly 0.85 to 11 million input T cells yielded approximately 500,000 cDNA molecules, so each molecule approximated one T cell. TCRdb analysed the PCR reads with MiXCR anew, one entry per CDR3 protein. The table has about 810,000 distinct CDR3 sequences, approximately 57% seen once. Worth noting for this clonotype: Its matching antigen is unknown.

Sequenced input: blood. J is TRBJ1-4 and V is TRBV10-3; 7 nucleotides line up with TRBD1. The source is a girl under 18 with multiple sclerosis. The CDR3 here is CAIRTGVNEKLFF. For the CDR3, the DNA is TGTGCCATCAGAACAGGGGTTAATGAAAAACTGTTTTTT.